This T cell receptor (beta chain) was documented in a study of T cell repertoires in cytomegalovirus infection. Study-level information: Both a matching HLA type and CMV infection were indicated by public TCR beta signatures.

In its sample, this clonotype was seen many times. Its antigen is not known. The germline CDR1 and CDR2 sequences are SGHNT and YENEEA. The CDR3 sequence is 17 residues long. J lost 5 bases, V lost 5 bases, and 15 bases had no gene match. Whole-study results and caveats: CMV carriers with the relevant HLA were identified by cumulative public TCR beta family frequency. It was HLA-C-restricted CMV-specific TCR beta clonotypes that dominated the response ex vivo.

TCRdb recomputed calls from the reads with MiXCR, one row per CDR3 protein. Of more than 250,000 distinct CDR3 sequences listed, roughly 15% were seen once; the top ten hold roughly 8.9%. This TCR was sampled from a human donor in good health (CMV status not recorded). Some clones in this sample may be carry-over from other donors' samples. The V gene is TRBV11-3, the J gene TRBJ2-7, with TRBD1 matching 10 bases. The sample comprised PBMCs. DNA for the CDR3: TGTGCCAGCAGCGCGGGACAGGGGAAATTTTCCACTGACGAGCAGTACTTC. It is translated as CASSAGQGKFSTDEQYF.